This T cell receptor beta chain originates from a study of cytomegalovirus exposure and HLA in healthy donors. Background on the study: A subsequent analysis reported that the roughly 120 validation repertoires were produced on the same platform that had also been used for the 666 first-cohort repertoires. Study observations and caveats: Many donors carried some public TCRs, although rarity characterized most TCR sequences. Overall, about 160 TCR beta chains were annotated as cytomegalovirus-associated. Cytomegalovirus status, reportedly, was diagnosed with high specificity and sensitivity by the classifier.

This CDR3 contains 17 residues. V lost 4 bases and J 8 bases, leaving 22 bases between the germline ends. Germline CDR1 reads SGHDT; CDR2 reads YYEEEE. TCRdb's copy holds only in-frame clones and misses some; the assay was immunoSEQ multiplex PCR. This table holds 150,000 to 200,000 clones, roughly 84% found once. For this clone: The antigen remains unidentified.

The chain employs TRBV5-6 and TRBJ1-6; D is perhaps TRBD1 (6 bases). Sequencing was carried out using PBMCs. This clonotype was sampled from a man in his thirties or forties in good health and CMV-seropositive. The CDR3 sequence: CASSLLGGPKGDSPLHF. DNA of the CDR3: TGTGCCAGCAGCCTCTTAGGGGGTCCTAAGGGGGATTCACCCCTCCACTTT.